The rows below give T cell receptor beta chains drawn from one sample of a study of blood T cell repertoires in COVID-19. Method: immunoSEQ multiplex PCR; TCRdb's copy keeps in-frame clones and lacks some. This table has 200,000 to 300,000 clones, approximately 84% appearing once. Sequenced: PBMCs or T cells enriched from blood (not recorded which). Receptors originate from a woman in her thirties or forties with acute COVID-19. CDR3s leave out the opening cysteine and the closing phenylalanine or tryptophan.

ASSTRRNPGQGAGSTYNEQF	TRBV9	TRBJ2-1
ASSSPAAPGSTGELF	TRBV9	TRBJ2-2
ASSSDGGGRTEAF	TRBV5-1	TRBJ1-1
AISGGSEQY	TRBV10-3	TRBJ2-7
ASSYGGANEKLF	TRBV2	TRBJ1-4
ASSRDRSNTEAF	TRBV7-3	TRBJ1-1
ASSVPGQGIHEQY	TRBV5-4	TRBJ2-7
ATSEVAGGKFFDKNIQY	TRBV24-1	TRBJ2-4
ASSPRGLDEKLF	TRBV27	TRBJ1-4
ASSELYDSSYEQY	TRBV13	TRBJ2-7
ATSSRTGSYEQY	TRBV15	TRBJ2-7
ASSEDPNRGNSPLH	TRBV6-1	TRBJ1-6
ASSGSQGSQF	TRBV9	TRBJ2-1
ASSLDSVTEAF	TRBV5-1	TRBJ1-1
ASSQSRDTQY	TRBV23-1	TRBJ2-3
ASSFTQGFVDQPQH	TRBV7-8	TRBJ1-5
ASSWTQGANGYT	TRBV6-2/TRBV6-3	TRBJ1-2
ASRADVYTEAF	TRBV19	TRBJ1-1
ASSLDASGREQF	TRBV7-9	TRBJ2-1
ASSHRGQSYGYT	TRBV23-1	TRBJ1-2
ASSSLTDNEQF	TRBV5-1	TRBJ2-1
ASSPRDRTNEKLF	TRBV18	TRBJ1-4
ASRRGSGNVGELF	TRBV7-3	TRBJ2-2
SASKGRELF	TRBV20-1	TRBJ1-4
ASSQVLDTQY	TRBV4-1	TRBJ2-3
ASSRLDRGVPGELF	TRBV5-1	TRBJ2-2
ASSLGGSGRAYEQY	TRBV5-4	TRBJ2-7
ASTRTGGSDTQY	TRBV25-1	TRBJ2-3
ASSLGAGGPYEQY	TRBV11-2	TRBJ2-7
ASSLAGGSTDTQY	TRBV7-3	TRBJ2-3
ASSDPGEWNTGELF	TRBV6-1	TRBJ2-2
ASSLPEGGRGEKLF	TRBV28	TRBJ1-4
ASSLSQSNEQF	TRBV10-1	TRBJ2-1
ASINGFGGQNTGELF	TRBV19	TRBJ2-2
ASSHITGIRSGNTIY	TRBV18	TRBJ1-3
ASRGGGSPRLYEQY	TRBV5-5	TRBJ2-7
ASSPGQGYEQY	TRBV12-3/TRBV12-4	TRBJ2-7
ASSVWDSQETQY	TRBV7-9	TRBJ2-5
ASSIGGTPHTEAF	TRBV19	TRBJ1-1
ASRYPGTNTEAF	TRBV19	TRBJ1-1
ASSAGGGGDTQY	TRBV6-4	TRBJ2-3
ASSLGLGGGNEQF	TRBV18	TRBJ2-1
ASSGTGYNEQF	TRBV13	TRBJ2-1
ASSLSASRLMWETQY	TRBV27	TRBJ2-5
ASSNKGQGHQPQH	TRBV21-1	TRBJ1-5
ASSPGTSGTETQY	TRBV5-1	TRBJ2-5
ASSFRQLTEAF	TRBV12-3/TRBV12-4	TRBJ1-1
ATSMGSGSYEQY	TRBV15	TRBJ2-7